This TCR beta chain was obtained from a study of blood T cell repertoires in COVID-19. Study-wide background: Some COVID-19 samples were acute and others convalescent; all came from the United States, Italy and Spain. PBMCs, B-cell-depleted T cells, or T cells provided the cDNA or gDNA that made up the material.

Assignment of participants to cohorts was predicated upon participant-reported clinical history. All recovered Cohort 3 donors got two negative PCRs, got clearance, or saw symptom resolution. TCRdb's copy holds only in-frame clones and misses some; the assay was immunoSEQ multiplex PCR. The data hold 280,000 or so clones, with 87% observed a single time. V gave up 5 bases and J gave up 9 bases; unmatched junction bases: 6. Germline lookup yields CDR1 SNHLY and CDR2 FYNNEI. The CDR3 runs 14 residues. The J gene is TRBJ2-1, the V gene TRBV2; 11 bases are shared with TRBD2. Material for sequencing was PBMCs or T cells enriched from blood (not recorded which). The receptor was derived from a woman aged 40 to 50 who had recovered from COVID-19. The CDR3 bases are TGTGCCAGCAGTATAGCGGGAGGGAGGATTGAGCAGTTCTTC. Residues: CASSIAGGRIEQFF.